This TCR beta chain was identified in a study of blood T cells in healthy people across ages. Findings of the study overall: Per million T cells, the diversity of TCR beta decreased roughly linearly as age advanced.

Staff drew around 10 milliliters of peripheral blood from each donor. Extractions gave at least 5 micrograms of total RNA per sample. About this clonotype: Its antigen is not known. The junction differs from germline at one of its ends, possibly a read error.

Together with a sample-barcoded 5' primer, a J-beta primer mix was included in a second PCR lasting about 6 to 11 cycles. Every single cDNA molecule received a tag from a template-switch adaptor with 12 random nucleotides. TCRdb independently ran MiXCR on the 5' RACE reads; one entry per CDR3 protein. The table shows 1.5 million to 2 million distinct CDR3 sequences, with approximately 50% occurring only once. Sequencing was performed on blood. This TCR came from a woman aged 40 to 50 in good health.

The CDR3 DNA sequence: TGTGCCAGCAGACTAAGCGGGGGCCCTAACAATGAGCACTTCTTC. Amino acids: CASRLSGGPNNEHFF. The chain has TRBV7-3 and TRBJ2-1, with 8 bases lining up with TRBD2. Per germline, CDR1 SGHTA and CDR2 FQGTGA. The CDR3 is 15 residues long. The full variable domain, rest sourced from reference TRBV7-3 and TRBJ2-1, is GAGVSQTPSNKVTEKGKYVELRCDPISGHTALYWYRQSLGQGPEFLIYFQGTGAADDSGLPNDRFFAVRPEGSVSTLKIQRTERGDSAVYLCASRLSGGPNNEHFFGPGTRLTVL.